The 26 T cell receptor beta chains below were found in one sample sequenced in a study of blood T cell repertoires in COVID-19. Profiling relied on immunoSEQ multiplex PCR, and the TCRdb table lists in-frame clones only, not all of them. The table lists 150,000 to 200,000 clones, approximately 87% of them singletons, with about 12% in the top ten. The specimen sequenced was peripheral blood. The receptors come from a woman aged 70 to 79 with COVID-19, enrolled during active disease.

The V and J genes are TRBV30 and TRBJ2-3; TRBD2 matches 10 bases. This CDR3 is 15 amino acids long. Trimming took 3 bases from V and 3 from J; bases not matched to a gene: 6. Looked up from germline, CDR1 is GTSNPN and CDR2 is SVGIG (reference sequence). The CDR3 sequence: CAWRISGRVTDTQYF. For the CDR3, the DNA is TGTGCCTGGAGGATCAGCGGGAGGGTAACAGATACGCAGTATTTT. The variable domain in full, completed from reference TRBV30 and TRBJ2-3, reads SQTIHQWPATLVQPVGSPLSLECTVEGTSNPNLYWYRQAAGRGLQLLFYSVGIGQISSEVPQNLSASRPQDRQFILSSKKLLLSDSGFYLCAWRISGRVTDTQYFGPGTRLTVL.

V usage is TRBV30 and J usage is TRBJ1-5; possibly TRBD1 for D (5 bases). This CDR3 is 16 amino acids long. V gave up 0 bases and J gave up 1 base, with 13 bases separating them. Germline V CDR1 and CDR2: GTSNPN, SVGIG (reference sequence). The CDR3 is CAWSVGYGGSNQPQHF. In nucleotides, the CDR3 is TGTGCCTGGAGTGTAGGTTACGGGGGAAGCAATCAGCCCCAGCATTTT.

This clone appeared a single time. The V gene is TRBV18, the J gene TRBJ1-1; D unclear. From germline, CDR1 is KGHSH and CDR2 LQKENI. Trimming pared 6 bases from V and 7 bases from J, leaving 9 bases between. The CDR3 consists of 11 residues. The CDR3 sequence: CASSPGDEAFF. The CDR3 DNA is TGTGCCAGCTCCCCCGGAGATGAAGCTTTCTTT.

This rearrangement joins TRBV6-2 or TRBV6-3 to TRBJ2-5, with TRBD1 identical over 10 bases. The CDR3 is 15 residues long. From germline, CDR1 is MNHEY and CDR2 SVGEGT. Trimming took 5 bases from V and 4 from J; bases not matched to a gene: 7. The CDR3 sequence is CASSPGTGVGETQYF. The CDR3 DNA sequence: TGTGCCAGCAGTCCCGGGACAGGGGTAGGAGAGACCCAGTACTTC.

The chain joins TRBV4-1 to TRBJ2-5; TRBD1 matches at 7 bases. This CDR3 comprises 14 residues. Germline CDR1 is MGHRA and CDR2 is YSYEKL. The ends lost 3 bases at V and 5 bases at J; junction bases unmatched: 6. CDR3 sequence reads: CASSHQGDGETQYF. The CDR3 DNA is TGCGCCAGCAGCCACCAGGGGGACGGGGAGACCCAGTACTTC.

The V and J genes are TRBV7-3 and TRBJ2-3, with 10 bases matching TRBD2. The CDR3 sequence is 15 residues long. Germline CDR1 is SGHTA and CDR2 is FQGTGA. The junction had 7 bases not matched to a gene; V was cut back by 4 bases and J by 6 bases. The CDR3 region is CASSSSGSNRDTQYF. For the CDR3, the DNA is TGTGCCAGCAGCTCTAGCGGGAGTAATCGCGATACGCAGTATTTT.

Only one count was recorded for this clone. The chain joins TRBV29-1 to TRBJ1-1; 9 bases fit TRBD1. Germline trimming cut 6 bases from V and 9 bases from J; bases unmatched to any gene: 11. CDR3 length: 13 residues. The germline gives CDR1 SQVTM, CDR2 ANQGSEA. The CDR3 sequence is CSVPGQGTYKAFF. In DNA, the CDR3 is TGCAGCGTCCCGGGACAGGGAACTTACAAAGCTTTCTTT.

This clone has a single count. The chain carries TRBV10-3 and TRBJ2-3; D uncertain. V was pared by 3 bases and J by 4 bases, with 5 bases between. This CDR3 spans 12 amino acids. Germline V CDR1 and CDR2: ENHRY, SYGVKD. This CDR3 is CAISDHSDTQYF. CDR3 DNA sequence: TGTGCCATCAGTGATCACTCAGATACGCAGTATTTT.

The chain employs TRBV7-2 and TRBJ2-7; no clear D. Germline CDR1 SGHTA, CDR2 FQGNSA. The CDR3 is 16 amino acids. The germline V and J ends were trimmed by 1 base and 6 bases, with 19 bases remaining between them. As DNA, the CDR3 is TGTGCCAGCAGCTTAGTACCGGGTCCTGTCGGAAGCGAGCAGTACTTC. Translated, it gives CASSLVPGPVGSEQYF.

J is TRBJ1-1 and V is TRBV25-1, with TRBD1 as a possible D gene (5 bases). The CDR3 is made up of 15 amino acids. V shed 4 bases and J shed 11 bases, with 23 bases lying between them. Germline V gene lookup returns CDR1 MGHDK and CDR2 SYGVNS. CDR3 protein: CASSGTPRGKGMAFF. The DNA for the CDR3 is TGTGCCAGCAGTGGAACCCCCCGGGGGAAGGGGATGGCTTTCTTT.

This chain connects TRBV4-1 to TRBJ2-5, with 7 nucleotides matching TRBD1. Trimming cost V 3 bases and J 5 bases; bases outside gene matches: 9. Germline CDR1 and CDR2: MGHRA and YSYEKL. The CDR3 length is 15 residues. The CDR3 DNA reads TGCGCCAGCAGCCAGGGGGACAGTAGGTCGGAGACCCAGTACTTC. This gives the protein CASSQGDSRSETQYF.

The CDR3 loop is CASSEKSLYGYTF. CDR3 nucleotide sequence: TGTGCCAGCAGTGAAAAATCCCTTTATGGCTACACCTTC. This chain uses TRBV6-1 with TRBJ1-2, with no clear D. Between the trimmed V and J ends, which lost 2 bases and 5 bases, there was a span of 9 bases. The CDR3 runs 13 residues. The V gene's germline CDR1 is MNHNS and CDR2 SASEGT.

This clone has a handful of counts. The chain couples TRBV5-1 to TRBJ2-7; D is unclear. The V gene lost 5 bases and the J gene lost 3 bases, with 9 bases spanning the gap. Germline CDR1 and CDR2: SGHRS and YFSETQ. The CDR3 length is 12 residues. In nucleotides, the CDR3 is TGCGCCAGCAGACTCACAGACTACGAGCAGTACTTC. Encoded protein: CASRLTDYEQYF.

This clone was seen a handful of times. V gene TRBV6-1 combines with J gene TRBJ1-6; D unresolved. Trimming took off 2 bases at V and 7 bases at J, with 9 bases between the two ends. The CDR3 length is 14 residues. In germline, CDR1 is MNHNS, CDR2 SASEGT. In DNA, the CDR3 is TGTGCCAGCAGTGAATCTCCTCTGAATTCACCCCTCCACTTT. Translating it yields CASSESPLNSPLHF.

J is TRBJ1-1 and V is TRBV30; TRBD1 agrees at 7 bases. Germline CDR1 and CDR2: GTSNPN and SVGIG (reference sequence). The length of the CDR3 is 16 residues. J was trimmed by 5 bases and V by 4 bases; bases with no gene match: 16. CDR3 coding DNA: TGTGCCTGGAAACCCCGACAGGGATTGGGTGGGACTGAAGCTTTCTTT. Its translation is CAWKPRQGLGGTEAFF.

The V call is TRBV5-1, the J call TRBJ2-3; 12 bases match TRBD2. The ends lost 0 bases at V and 7 bases at J; junction bases unmatched: 9. Looked up from germline, CDR1 is SGHRS and CDR2 is YFSETQ. This CDR3 comprises 17 residues. The CDR3 coding sequence is TGCGCCAGCAGCTTGGGGAGACTAGCGGGAGCGGATAATACGCAGTATTTT. It specifies CASSLGRLAGADNTQYF.

This CDR3 reads CATSRLSTGELFF. The CDR3 DNA follows: TGTGCCACCAGCCGACTATCCACCGGGGAGCTGTTTTTT. This chain connects TRBV15 to TRBJ2-2; a possible D gene is TRBD2 (5 bases). The V and J ends lost 5 bases and 4 bases respectively, with 8 bases between them. This CDR3 has 13 amino acids. From germline, CDR1 is LNHNV and CDR2 YYDKDF (reference sequence).

The CDR3 nucleotides are TGTGCCACGGGGGGGGTCTACGACACTGAAGCTTTCTTT. This gives the protein CATGGVYDTEAFF. The J gene is TRBJ1-1, the V gene TRBV10-3, with D tentatively TRBD1 (5 bases). V lost 10 bases, J lost 3 bases, and 15 bases lay in between. Germline CDR1 ENHRY, CDR2 SYGVKD. This CDR3 has 13 residues.

The chain combines TRBV12-3 or TRBV12-4 with TRBJ2-7, with D unresolved. The CDR3 contains 13 residues. V dropped 5 bases and J dropped 4 bases, with 12 bases sitting between them. The CDR3 is CASSGGPKYEQYF. The CDR3 nucleotides are TGTGCCAGCAGTGGTGGGCCAAAGTACGAGCAGTACTTC.

V usage is TRBV28 and J usage is TRBJ1-5, with D hard to call. The germline V and J ends were trimmed by 7 bases and 1 base, with 8 bases remaining between them. Germline V gene lookup returns CDR1 MDHEN and CDR2 SYDVKM. The length of the CDR3 is 13 residues. CDR3 DNA: TGTGCCAGCACCCCGAGGAGCAATCAGCCCCAGCATTTT. Its protein is CASTPRSNQPQHF.

The genes are TRBV28 and TRBJ2-5; D is ambiguous. The CDR3 is 13 residues long. Germline CDR1 and CDR2: MDHEN and SYDVKM. V lost 7 bases and J lost 1, with 10 bases in between. CDR3 nucleotide sequence: TGTGCCAGCAAACAACAGTTCCAAGAGACCCAGTACTTC. Amino acids: CASKQQFQETQYF.

The chain couples TRBV29-1 to TRBJ2-1, with 16 nucleotides matching TRBD2. Germline CDR1 is SQVTM and CDR2 is ANQGSEA. This CDR3 is built from 16 residues. The V gene end was trimmed by 5 bases and the J gene end by 7 bases; junction bases not matched to a gene: 8. CDR3 region: CSVTGTSGRASNEQFF. The CDR3 DNA reads TGCAGCGTTACAGGGACTAGCGGGAGGGCTTCAAATGAGCAGTTCTTC.

The rearrangement links TRBV7-2 to TRBJ2-1; 14 bases are shared with TRBD2. The junction had 7 bases not matched to a gene; V was cut back by 5 bases and J by 10 bases. The CDR3 extends over 15 amino acids. Germline V gene data show CDR1 as SGHTA and CDR2 as FQGNSA. CDR3 nucleotide sequence: TGTGCCAGCAGCCGGACTAGCGGGAGGAGGTGGGAGCAGTTCTTC. It codes for CASSRTSGRRWEQFF.

This chain joins TRBV28 and TRBJ2-2, with D possibly TRBD2 on 5 matching bases. The germline gives CDR1 MDHEN, CDR2 SYDVKM. The CDR3 consists of 14 residues. V lost 4 bases and J lost 8, with 14 bases in between. The CDR3 reads CASSYPRRSGELFF. CDR3 sequence (DNA): TGTGCCAGCAGTTACCCCCGGAGGTCGGGGGAGCTGTTTTTT.

The chain combines TRBV7-2 with TRBJ1-3, with TRBD1 as a possible D gene (6 bases). Trimming removed 5 bases from V and 0 bases from J, with 14 bases in between. Germline V gene sequence: CDR1 SGHTA, CDR2 FQGNSA. This CDR3 contains 16 residues. CDR3 in amino acids: CASSVSGVGSGNTIYF. The CDR3, as DNA: TGTGCCAGCAGCGTATCAGGGGTGGGCTCTGGAAACACCATATATTTT. The whole variable domain, filled in from reference TRBV7-2 and TRBJ1-3, reads GAGVSQSPSNKVTEKGKDVELRCDPISGHTALYWYRQSLGQGLEFLIYFQGNSAPDKSGLPSDRFSAERTGGSVSTLTIQRTQQEDSAVYLCASSVSGVGSGNTIYFGEGSWLTVV.

This sequence joins TRBV5-1 and TRBJ2-3; 10 bases line up with TRBD2. Germline V gives CDR1 SGHRS, CDR2 YFSETQ. V shed 4 bases and J 3 bases; nucleotides not matched to a gene: 2. CDR3 length: 14 residues. The chain's CDR3 is CASSQGLATDTQYF. The CDR3 nucleotides are TGCGCCAGCAGCCAGGGACTAGCGACAGATACGCAGTATTTT.